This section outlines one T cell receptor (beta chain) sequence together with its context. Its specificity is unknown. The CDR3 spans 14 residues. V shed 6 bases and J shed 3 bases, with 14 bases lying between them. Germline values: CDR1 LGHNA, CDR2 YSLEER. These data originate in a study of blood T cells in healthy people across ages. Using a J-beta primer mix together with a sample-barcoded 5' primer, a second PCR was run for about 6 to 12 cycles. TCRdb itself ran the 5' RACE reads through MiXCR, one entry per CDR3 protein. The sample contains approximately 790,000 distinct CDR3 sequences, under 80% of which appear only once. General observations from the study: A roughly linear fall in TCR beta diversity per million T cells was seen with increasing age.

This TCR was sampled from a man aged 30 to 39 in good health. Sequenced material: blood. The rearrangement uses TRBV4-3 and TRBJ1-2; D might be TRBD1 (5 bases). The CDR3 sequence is CASRRTGTDYGYTF. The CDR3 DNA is TGCGCCAGCAGACGGACCGGGACCGACTATGGCTACACCTTC.